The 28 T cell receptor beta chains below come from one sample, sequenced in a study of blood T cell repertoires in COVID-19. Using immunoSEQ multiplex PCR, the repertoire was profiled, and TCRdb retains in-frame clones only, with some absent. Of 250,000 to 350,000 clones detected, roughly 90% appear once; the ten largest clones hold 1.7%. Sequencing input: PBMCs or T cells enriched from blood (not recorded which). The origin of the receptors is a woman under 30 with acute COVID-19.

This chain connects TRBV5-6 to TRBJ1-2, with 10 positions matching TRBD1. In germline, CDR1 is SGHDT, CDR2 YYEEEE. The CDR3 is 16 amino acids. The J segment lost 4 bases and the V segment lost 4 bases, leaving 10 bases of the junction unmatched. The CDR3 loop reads CASSPPGQGRAYGYTF. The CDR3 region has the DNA TGTGCCAGCAGCCCACCGGGACAGGGGAGGGCCTATGGCTACACCTTC.

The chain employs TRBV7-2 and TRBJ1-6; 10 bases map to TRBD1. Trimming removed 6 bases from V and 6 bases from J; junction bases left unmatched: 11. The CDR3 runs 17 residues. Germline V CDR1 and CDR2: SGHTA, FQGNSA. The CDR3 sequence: CASSHLPGQGPNSPLHF. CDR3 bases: TGTGCCAGCAGTCATCTACCGGGACAGGGGCCTAATTCACCCCTCCACTTT.

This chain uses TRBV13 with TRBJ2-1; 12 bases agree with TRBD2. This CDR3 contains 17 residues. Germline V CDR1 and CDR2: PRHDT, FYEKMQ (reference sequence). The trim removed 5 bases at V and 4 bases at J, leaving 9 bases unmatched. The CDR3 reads CASSPGLAGRLYNEQFF. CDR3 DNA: TGTGCCAGCAGCCCTGGACTAGCGGGACGACTTTACAATGAGCAGTTCTTC.

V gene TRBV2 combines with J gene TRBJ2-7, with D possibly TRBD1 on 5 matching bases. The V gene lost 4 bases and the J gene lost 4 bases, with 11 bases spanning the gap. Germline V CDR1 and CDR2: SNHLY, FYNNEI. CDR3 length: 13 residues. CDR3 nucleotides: TGTGCCAGCAGTGGCCAGGGCCTTTACGAGCAGTACTTC. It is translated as CASSGQGLYEQYF.

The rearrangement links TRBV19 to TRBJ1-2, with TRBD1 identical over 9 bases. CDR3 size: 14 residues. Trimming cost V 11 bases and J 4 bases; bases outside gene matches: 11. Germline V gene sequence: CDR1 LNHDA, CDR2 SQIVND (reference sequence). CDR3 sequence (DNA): TGTGCCTCTACTTCTGGGACAGGGTTCTATGGCTACACCTTC. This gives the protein CASTSGTGFYGYTF.

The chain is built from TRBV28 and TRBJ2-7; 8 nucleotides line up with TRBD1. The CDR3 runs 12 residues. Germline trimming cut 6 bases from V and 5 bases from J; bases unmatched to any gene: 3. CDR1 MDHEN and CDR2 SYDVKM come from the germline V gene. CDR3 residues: CASRLTGDEQYF. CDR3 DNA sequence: TGTGCCAGCAGGCTGACAGGGGACGAGCAGTACTTC.

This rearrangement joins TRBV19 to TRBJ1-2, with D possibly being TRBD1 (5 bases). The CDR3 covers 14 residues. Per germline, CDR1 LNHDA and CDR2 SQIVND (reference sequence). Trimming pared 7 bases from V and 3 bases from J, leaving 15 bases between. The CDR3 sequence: CASKTGGTHYGYTF. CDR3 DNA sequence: TGTGCCAGTAAGACGGGCGGGACTCACTATGGCTACACCTTC.

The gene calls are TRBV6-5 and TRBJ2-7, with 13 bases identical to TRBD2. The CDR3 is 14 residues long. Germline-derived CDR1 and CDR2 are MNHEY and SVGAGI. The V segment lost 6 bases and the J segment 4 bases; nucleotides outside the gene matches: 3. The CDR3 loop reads CASSPTSGRYEQYF. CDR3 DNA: TGTGCCAGCAGCCCGACTAGCGGGAGGTACGAGCAGTACTTC.

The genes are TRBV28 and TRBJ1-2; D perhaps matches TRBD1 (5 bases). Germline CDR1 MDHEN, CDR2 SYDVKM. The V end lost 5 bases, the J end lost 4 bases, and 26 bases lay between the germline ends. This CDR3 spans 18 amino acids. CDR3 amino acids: CASSTRDRGVEGVYGYTF. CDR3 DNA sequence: TGTGCCAGCAGTACCCGGGATCGGGGGGTTGAGGGAGTCTATGGCTACACCTTC.

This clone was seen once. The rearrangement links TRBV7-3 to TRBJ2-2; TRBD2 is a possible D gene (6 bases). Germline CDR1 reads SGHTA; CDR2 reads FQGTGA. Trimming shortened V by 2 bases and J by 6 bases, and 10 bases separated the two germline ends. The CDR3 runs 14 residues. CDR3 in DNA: TGTGCCAGCAGCTTAGTGGCGGGACCCGGGGAGCTGTTTTTT. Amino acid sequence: CASSLVAGPGELFF.

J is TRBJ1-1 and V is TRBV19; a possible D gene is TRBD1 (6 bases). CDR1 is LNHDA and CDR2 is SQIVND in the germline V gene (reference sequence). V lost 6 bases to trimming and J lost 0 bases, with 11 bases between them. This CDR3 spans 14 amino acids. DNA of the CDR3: TGTGCCAGTAGAGCGGGGGCCATGAACACTGAAGCTTTCTTT. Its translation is CASRAGAMNTEAFF.

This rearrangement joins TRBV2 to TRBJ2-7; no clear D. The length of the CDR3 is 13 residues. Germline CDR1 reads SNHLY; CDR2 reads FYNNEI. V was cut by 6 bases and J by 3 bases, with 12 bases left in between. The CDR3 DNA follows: TGTGCCAGCAGGAGTGGAGCCCACTACGAGCAGTACTTC. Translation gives CASRSGAHYEQYF. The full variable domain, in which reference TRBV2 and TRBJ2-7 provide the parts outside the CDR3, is EPEVTQTPSHQVTQMGQEVILRCVPISNHLYFYWYRQILGQKVEFLVSFYNNEISEKSEIFDDQFSVERPDGSNFTLKIRSTKLEDSAMYFCASRSGAHYEQYFGPGTRLTVT.

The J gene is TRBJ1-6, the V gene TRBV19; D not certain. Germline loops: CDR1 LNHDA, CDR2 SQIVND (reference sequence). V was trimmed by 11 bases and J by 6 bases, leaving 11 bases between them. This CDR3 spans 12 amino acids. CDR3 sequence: CASRRGNSPLHF. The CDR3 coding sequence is TGTGCCTCCCGACGGGGTAATTCACCCCTCCACTTT.

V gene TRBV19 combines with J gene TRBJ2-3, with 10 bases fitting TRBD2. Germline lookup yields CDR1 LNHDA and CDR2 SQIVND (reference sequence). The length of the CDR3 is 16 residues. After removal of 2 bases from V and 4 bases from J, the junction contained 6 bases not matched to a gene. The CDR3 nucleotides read TGTGCCAGTAGTATATGGCTAGCGGGAGACGCAGATACGCAGTATTTT. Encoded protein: CASSIWLAGDADTQYF.

The CDR3 DNA sequence: TGTGCCAGCAGTTCCTTTATTCACGGGACACTTAACACCGGGGAGCTGTTTTTT. This gives the protein CASSSFIHGTLNTGELFF. The chain carries TRBV28 and TRBJ2-2; the D gene is possibly TRBD1 (6 bases). Trimming cost V 4 bases and J 2 bases, with 20 bases left between them. CDR1 and CDR2 (germline): MDHEN, SYDVKM. This CDR3 contains 18 residues.

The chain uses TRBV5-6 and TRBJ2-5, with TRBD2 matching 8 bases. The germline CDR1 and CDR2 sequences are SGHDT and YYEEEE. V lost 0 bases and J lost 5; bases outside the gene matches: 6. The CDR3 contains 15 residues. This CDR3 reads CASSLVSGGLETQYF. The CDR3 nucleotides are TGTGCCAGCAGCTTGGTATCGGGAGGGTTGGAGACCCAGTACTTC.

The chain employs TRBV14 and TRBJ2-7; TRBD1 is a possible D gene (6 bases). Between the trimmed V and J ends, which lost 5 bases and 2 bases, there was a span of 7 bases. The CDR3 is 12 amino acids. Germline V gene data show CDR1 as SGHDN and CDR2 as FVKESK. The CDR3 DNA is TGTGCCAGCAGCGCAGGGGCCTACGAGCAGTACTTC. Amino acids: CASSAGAYEQYF.

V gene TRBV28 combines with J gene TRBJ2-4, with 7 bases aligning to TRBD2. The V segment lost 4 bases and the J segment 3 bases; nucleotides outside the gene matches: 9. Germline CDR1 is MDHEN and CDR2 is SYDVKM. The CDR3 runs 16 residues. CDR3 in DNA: TGTGCCAGCAGTTCGGGACTATTCTCGGGCAAAAACATTCAGTACTTC. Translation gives CASSSGLFSGKNIQYF. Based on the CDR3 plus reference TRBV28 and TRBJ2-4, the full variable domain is DVKVTQSSRYLVKRTGEKVFLECVQDMDHENMFWYRQDPGLGLRLIYFSYDVKMKEKGDIPEGYSVSREKKERFSLILESASTNQTSMYLCASSSGLFSGKNIQYFGAGTRLSVL.

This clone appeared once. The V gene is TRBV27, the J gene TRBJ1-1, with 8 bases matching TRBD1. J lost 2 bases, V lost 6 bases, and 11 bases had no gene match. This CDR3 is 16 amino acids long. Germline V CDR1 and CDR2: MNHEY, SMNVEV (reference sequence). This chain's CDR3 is CASRPRDRRSNTEAFF. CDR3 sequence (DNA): TGTGCCAGCAGGCCCCGGGACAGGAGATCAAACACTGAAGCTTTCTTT.

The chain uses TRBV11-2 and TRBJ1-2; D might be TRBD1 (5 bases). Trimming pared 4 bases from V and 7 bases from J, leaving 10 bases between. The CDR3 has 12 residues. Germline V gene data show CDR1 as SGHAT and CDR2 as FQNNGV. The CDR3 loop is CASSSRQFGYTF. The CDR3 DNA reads TGTGCCAGCAGCTCCCGACAGTTTGGCTACACCTTC.

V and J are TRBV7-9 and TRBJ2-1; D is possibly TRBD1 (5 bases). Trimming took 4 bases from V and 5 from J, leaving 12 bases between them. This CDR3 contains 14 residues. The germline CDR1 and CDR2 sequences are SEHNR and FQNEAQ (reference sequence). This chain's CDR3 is CASSSRGRHNEQFF. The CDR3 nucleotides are TGTGCCAGCAGCTCTAGGGGTCGGCACAATGAGCAGTTCTTC.

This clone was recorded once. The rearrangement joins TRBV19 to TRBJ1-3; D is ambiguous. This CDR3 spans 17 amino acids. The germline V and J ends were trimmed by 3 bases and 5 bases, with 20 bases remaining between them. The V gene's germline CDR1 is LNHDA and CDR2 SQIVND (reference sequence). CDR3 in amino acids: CASSITLAGQDRNTIYF. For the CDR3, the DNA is TGTGCCAGTAGTATCACGCTCGCTGGGCAGGATAGAAACACCATATATTTT.

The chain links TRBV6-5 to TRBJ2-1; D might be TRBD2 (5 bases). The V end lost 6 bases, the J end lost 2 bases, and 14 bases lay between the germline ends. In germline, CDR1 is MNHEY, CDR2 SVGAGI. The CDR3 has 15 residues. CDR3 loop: CASRPLATTYNEQFF. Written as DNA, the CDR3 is TGTGCCAGCAGGCCACTGGCGACTACCTACAATGAGCAGTTCTTC.

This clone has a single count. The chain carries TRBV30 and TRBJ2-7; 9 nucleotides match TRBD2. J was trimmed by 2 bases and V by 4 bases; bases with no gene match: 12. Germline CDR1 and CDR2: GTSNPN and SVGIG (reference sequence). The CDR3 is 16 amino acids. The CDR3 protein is CAWMRGGLARTYEQYF. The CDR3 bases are TGTGCCTGGATGAGAGGCGGACTAGCGCGAACCTACGAGCAGTACTTC. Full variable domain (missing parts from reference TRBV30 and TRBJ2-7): SQTIHQWPATLVQPVGSPLSLECTVEGTSNPNLYWYRQAAGRGLQLLFYSVGIGQISSEVPQNLSASRPQDRQFILSSKKLLLSDSGFYLCAWMRGGLARTYEQYFGPGTRLTVT.

CDR3 DNA sequence: TGTGCCAGTCTGACAGGGAAGACCTACGAGCAGTACTTC. Amino acid sequence: CASLTGKTYEQYF. The chain couples TRBV21-1 to TRBJ2-7; the D segment call TRBD1 is taken from the table without a DNA check. TRBV21-1 is designated a pseudogene. The CDR3 runs to 13 residues.

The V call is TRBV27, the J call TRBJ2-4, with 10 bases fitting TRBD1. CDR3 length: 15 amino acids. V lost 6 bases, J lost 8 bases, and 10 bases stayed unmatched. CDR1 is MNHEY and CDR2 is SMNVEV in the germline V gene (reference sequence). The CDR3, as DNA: TGTGCCAGCAGGGACAGGGGGGGCCGTGAGTACATTCAGTACTTC. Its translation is CASRDRGGREYIQYF.

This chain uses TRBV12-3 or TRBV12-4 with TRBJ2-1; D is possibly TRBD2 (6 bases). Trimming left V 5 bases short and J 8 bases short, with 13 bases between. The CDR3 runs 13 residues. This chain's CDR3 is CASSPLGGDEQFF. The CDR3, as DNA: TGTGCCAGCAGTCCCCTTGGAGGGGATGAGCAGTTCTTC.

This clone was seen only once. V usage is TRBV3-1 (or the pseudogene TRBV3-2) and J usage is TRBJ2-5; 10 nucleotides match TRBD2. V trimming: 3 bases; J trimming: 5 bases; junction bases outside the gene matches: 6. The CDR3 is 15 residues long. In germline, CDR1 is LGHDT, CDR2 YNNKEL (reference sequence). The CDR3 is CASSQSPGLAETQYF. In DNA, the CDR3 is TGTGCCAGCAGCCAGTCGCCGGGACTAGCGGAGACCCAGTACTTC.